Listed below are T cell receptor beta chains from one sample, sequenced in a study of T cells in placental villitis. Repertoires were generated with immunoSEQ multiplex PCR, while TCRdb's copy carries only in-frame clones and drops some. The table records 450 to 700 clones, about 91% of them present only once. Sequencing was performed on placental tissue containing maternal and fetal cells. The receptors were gathered from a human donor in good health; the placental T cells may come from both mother and fetus. Both conserved end residues are part of each CDR3. A D gene is named only where the DNA matches it firmly. Size is omitted from some rows. Given values are once, few, many or a class for expanded clones.

j_call | d_call | clone_size | v_call | cdr3_nt | cdr3_aa
TRBJ1-2 | - | - | TRBV24-1 | TGTGCCACCAGTGAGGGCAGTGGGAACTATGGCTACACCTTC | CATSEGSGNYGYTF
TRBJ1-5 | - | - | TRBV6-5 | TGTGCCAGCAGTCAGGGCAATCAGCCCCAGCATTTT | CASSQGNQPQHF
TRBJ1-6 | - | once | TRBV7-3 | TGTGCCAGCAGCTCTCGATCGAATTCACCCCTCCACTTT | CASSSRSNSPLHF
TRBJ2-3 | TRBD1 | - | TRBV18 | TGTGCCAGCTCACGAGAGACAGGGCGCACAGATACGCAGTATTTT | CASSRETGRTDTQYF
TRBJ1-5 | TRBD1 | - | TRBV19 | TGTGCCAGTAGTATAGGGTACAGGGGGAATCAGCCCCAGCATTTT | CASSIGYRGNQPQHF
TRBJ1-4 | TRBD1 | - | TRBV11-3 | TGTGCCAGCAGCCAACCGGGACAGGGTGAAAAACTGTTTTTT | CASSQPGQGEKLFF
TRBJ2-1 | - | - | TRBV4-1 | TGCGCCAGCAGCGACTACAATGAGCAGTTCTTC | CASSDYNEQFF
TRBJ2-7 | TRBD2 | - | TRBV6-5 | TGTGCCAGCAGTAGGAGCGGGGGGGTACTTTACGAGCAGTACTTC | CASSRSGGVLYEQYF
TRBJ2-3 | - | - | TRBV7-3 | TGTGCCAGCAGCCCCTGGGGGCCAGATACGCAGTATTTT | CASSPWGPDTQYF
TRBJ2-5 | TRBD2 | - | TRBV20-1 | TGCAGTGCTAGTCGCGCCGCGGGGGGCACCCAAGAGACCCAGTACTTC | CSASRAAGGTQETQYF
TRBJ2-1 | TRBD2 | - | TRBV15 | TGTGCCACCAGCAGAGATAAGGCTAGCGGGGCCTACAATGAGCAGTTCTTC | CATSRDKASGAYNEQFF
TRBJ1-6 | - | once | TRBV27 | TGTGCCAGCAGTTTTTGGGACGTAAATTCACCCCTCCACTTT | CASSFWDVNSPLHF
TRBJ2-3 | TRBD1 | - | TRBV9 | TGTGCCAGCAGCGCATACGAGGGGGCTAGCACAGATACGCAGTATTTT | CASSAYEGASTDTQYF
TRBJ2-5 | - | few | TRBV24-1 | TGTGCCACCAGTGGCGGGACGCTTCAAGAGACCCAGTACTTC | CATSGGTLQETQYF
TRBJ2-1 | - | - | TRBV29-1 | TGCAGCGTTCCCCTCGGCGTGTTATCCTACAATGAGCAGTTCTTC | CSVPLGVLSYNEQFF
TRBJ1-1 | - | - | TRBV7-3 | TGTGCCAGCAGCTTAAATGGGGGCACTGAAGCTTTCTTT | CASSLNGGTEAFF
TRBJ2-3 | - | - | TRBV12-5 | TGTGCTAGTGGTTTGCAGTTATATACGCAGTATTTT | CASGLQLYTQYF
TRBJ2-1 | TRBD1 | - | TRBV5-6 | TGTGCCAGCAGCTTGGGACAGGGTTACAATGAGCAGTTCTTC | CASSLGQGYNEQFF
TRBJ1-2 | - | - | TRBV2 | TGTGCCAGCAGTGAAGGGGGACACTATGGCTACACCTTC | CASSEGGHYGYTF
TRBJ1-5 | - | - | TRBV19 | TGTGCCAGTAGTATTGAACGGACAAATCAGCCCCAGCATTTT | CASSIERTNQPQHF
TRBJ1-5 | - | - | TRBV6-1 | TGTGCCAGCAGTGAACTTCTTGGTCATCAGCCCCAGCATTTT | CASSELLGHQPQHF
TRBJ1-1 | - | - | TRBV18 | TGTGCCAGCTCACCGAAACAGTCTAACACTGAAGCTTTCTTT | CASSPKQSNTEAFF
TRBJ1-1 | TRBD1 | - | TRBV6-5 | TGTGCCAGCAGCTATGGGACAGGGATGAACACTGAAGCTTTCTTT | CASSYGTGMNTEAFF
TRBJ2-2 | - | - | TRBV6-4 | TGTGCCAGCAGTGACAAGGACAACACCGGGGAGCTGTTTTTT | CASSDKDNTGELFF
TRBJ1-5 | TRBD1 | - | TRBV7-3 | TGTGCCAGCAGCCCCGGAGGGACAGTGGATCAGCCCCAGCATTTT | CASSPGGTVDQPQHF
TRBJ2-2 | - | - | TRBV5-1 | TGCGCCAGCAGCTTAACAGGTGGCACAACCGGGGAGCTGTTTTTT | CASSLTGGTTGELFF
TRBJ1-3 | - | - | TRBV6-2/TRBV6-3 | TGTGCCAGCAGTTACAGCTCTGGAAACACCATATATTTT | CASSYSSGNTIYF
TRBJ1-1 | - | - | TRBV7-2 | TGTGCCAGCAGCTTACAGAACACTGAAGCTTTCTTT | CASSLQNTEAFF
TRBJ1-2 | - | - | TRBV7-3 | TGTGCCAGCAGCCCTGGACTCCTCTATGGCTACACCTTC | CASSPGLLYGYTF
TRBJ1-3 | TRBD1 | - | TRBV14 | TGTGCCAGCTCACAGGGGGCATACACCATATATTTT | CASSQGAYTIYF
TRBJ1-2 | TRBD1 | - | TRBV5-4 | TGTGCCAGCAGCTTGGCAGGGGGCTATGGCTACACCTTC | CASSLAGGYGYTF
TRBJ2-2 | - | once | TRBV19 | TGTGCCAGTAGTATTAGGGCCGGGGAGCTGTTTTTT | CASSIRAGELFF
TRBJ1-1 | - | - | TRBV6-5 | TGTGCCAGCAGCCCCCCAGGGGTAGGTACTGAAGTTTTCTTT | CASSPPGVGTEVFF
TRBJ2-4 | - | - | TRBV28 | TGTGCCAGCAGTTTATTCCAACGCGGGGGCAGGACCAAAAACATTCAGTACTTC | CASSLFQRGGRTKNIQYF
TRBJ1-1 | TRBD1 | - | TRBV5-4 | TGTGCCAGCAGCCTCGGACAGGGGGGACGAAAAGCTTTCTTT | CASSLGQGGRKAFF